This TCR beta chain was sequenced in a study of response to subunit inactivated influenza vaccine. Germline-derived CDR1 and CDR2 are GTSNPN and SVGIG (reference sequence). The CDR3 is made up of 10 amino acids. V was shortened by 7 bases and J by 4 bases, with 8 bases between the two germline ends. From the RT-PCR reads, TCRdb called clonotypes with MiXCR, one entry per CDR3 protein. The profile covers around 760,000 distinct CDR3 sequences, with more than 11% appearing a single time and less than 9% taken by the ten largest. Study-level points and caveats: There was a suggestion from the authors that each seasonal influenza vaccination recruits few new T cells.

To note about this clonotype: The antigen is undetermined.

Source: PBMCs from blood, taken 14 to 15 days before vaccination. V and J are TRBV30 and TRBJ2-7; unclear D gene. The TCR was taken from a man in his fifties who received an inactivated influenza vaccine. In DNA form, the CDR3 reads TGTGCCTTGGACGGGTACGAGCAGTACTTC. Translation gives CALDGYEQYF. The full variable domain, in which reference TRBV30 and TRBJ2-7 provide the parts outside the CDR3, is SQTIHQWPATLVQPVGSPLSLECTVEGTSNPNLYWYRQAAGRGLQLLFYSVGIGQISSEVPQNLSASRPQDRQFILSSKKLLLSDSGFYLCALDGYEQYFGPGTRLTVT.